This T cell receptor (beta chain) was sequenced during a study of cytomegalovirus exposure and HLA in healthy donors. The study, taken as a whole, reports: V- and J-gene trimming of TCR beta was linked (in a later analysis) to a missense DCLRE1C variant. According to an earlier analysis, most TCR beta V segments yielded productive rearrangements about 87% or about 30% of the time.

Primers for the PCR totalled 60 Vbeta and 13 Jbeta. Only in-frame clones appear in the TCRdb table, and some are missing; sequencing was by immunoSEQ multiplex PCR. The table shows 150,000 to 200,000 clones, with roughly 87% occurring only once. To note about this clone: Its antigen is currently unknown.

This TCR derives from a man in his forties or fifties in good health and CMV-seropositive. Sequenced input: PBMCs.

The CDR3: CAISLALDSEKLFF. In DNA, the CDR3 is TGTGCCATCAGTCTTGCCTTGGACAGTGAAAAACTGTTTTTT. The genes are TRBV10-3 and TRBJ1-4; D is perhaps TRBD1 (6 bases). Trimming removed 5 bases from V and 7 bases from J, with 14 bases in between. The germline V gene has CDR1 ENHRY and CDR2 SYGVKD. CDR3 length: 14 amino acids.